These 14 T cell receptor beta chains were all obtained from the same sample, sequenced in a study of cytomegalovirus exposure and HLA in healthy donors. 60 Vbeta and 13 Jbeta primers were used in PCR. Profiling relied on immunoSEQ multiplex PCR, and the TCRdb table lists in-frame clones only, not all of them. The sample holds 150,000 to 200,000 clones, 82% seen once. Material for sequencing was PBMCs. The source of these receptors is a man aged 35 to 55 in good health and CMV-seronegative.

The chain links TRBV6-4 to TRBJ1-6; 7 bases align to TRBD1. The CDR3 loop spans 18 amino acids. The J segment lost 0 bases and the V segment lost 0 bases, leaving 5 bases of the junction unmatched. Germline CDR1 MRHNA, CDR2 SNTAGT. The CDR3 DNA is TGTGCCAGCAGTGACTCTGTACCAGGGGGCTCCTATAATTCACCCCTCCACTTT. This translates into CASSDSVPGGSYNSPLHF.

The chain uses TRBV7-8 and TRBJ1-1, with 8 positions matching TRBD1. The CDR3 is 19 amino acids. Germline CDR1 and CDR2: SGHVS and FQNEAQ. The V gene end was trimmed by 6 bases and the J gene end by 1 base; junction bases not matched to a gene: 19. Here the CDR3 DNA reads TGTGCCAGCAGTTCCCGCGGGACAGGAACAGGGACCTCGAACACTGAAGCTTTCTTT. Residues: CASSSRGTGTGTSNTEAFF.

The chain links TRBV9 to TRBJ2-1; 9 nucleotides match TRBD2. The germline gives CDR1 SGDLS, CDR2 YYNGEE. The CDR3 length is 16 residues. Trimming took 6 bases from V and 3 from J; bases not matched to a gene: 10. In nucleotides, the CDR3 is TGTGCCAGCACCTTCGGGGCTAGCGGGAACTACAATGAGCAGTTCTTC. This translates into CASTFGASGNYNEQFF.

The chain's CDR3 is CATSRAGVVEAFF. The CDR3 coding sequence is TGTGCCACCAGCAGAGCAGGGGTTGTTGAAGCTTTCTTT. V and J are TRBV15 and TRBJ1-1; D possibly corresponds to TRBD1 (6 bases). The CDR3 totals 13 residues. Germline V lookup: CDR1 LNHNV, CDR2 YYDKDF (reference sequence). V was shortened by 1 base and J by 7 bases, with 10 bases between the two germline ends.

The CDR3 reads CASSENTDTQYF. For the CDR3, the DNA is TGTGCCAGCAGCGAGAACACAGATACGCAGTATTTT. This chain links TRBV7-9 with TRBJ2-3; D gene uncertain. The CDR3 has 12 residues. Germline loops: CDR1 SEHNR, CDR2 FQNEAQ (reference sequence). The V gene lost 5 bases and the J gene lost 2 bases, with 5 bases spanning the gap.

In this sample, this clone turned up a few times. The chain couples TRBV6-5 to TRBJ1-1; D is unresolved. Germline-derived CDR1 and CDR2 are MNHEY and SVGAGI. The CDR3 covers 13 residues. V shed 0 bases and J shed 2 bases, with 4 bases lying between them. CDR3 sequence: CASSYSANTEAFF. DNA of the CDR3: TGTGCCAGCAGTTACTCGGCCAACACTGAAGCTTTCTTT.

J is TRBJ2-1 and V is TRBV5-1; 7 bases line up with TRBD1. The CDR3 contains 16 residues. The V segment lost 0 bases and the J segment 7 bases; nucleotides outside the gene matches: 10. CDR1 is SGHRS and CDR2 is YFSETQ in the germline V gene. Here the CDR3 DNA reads TGCGCCAGCAGCTTGGGTTCCGGGACAGCTGTTAATGAGCAGTTCTTC. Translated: CASSLGSGTAVNEQFF.

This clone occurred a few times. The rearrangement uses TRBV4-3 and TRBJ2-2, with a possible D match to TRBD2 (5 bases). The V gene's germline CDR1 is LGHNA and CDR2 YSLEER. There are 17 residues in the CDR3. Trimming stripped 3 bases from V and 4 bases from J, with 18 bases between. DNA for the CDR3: TGCGCCAGCAGCCAGGGATGGCCGGGATCGGGCACCGGGGAGCTGTTTTTT. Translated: CASSQGWPGSGTGELFF.

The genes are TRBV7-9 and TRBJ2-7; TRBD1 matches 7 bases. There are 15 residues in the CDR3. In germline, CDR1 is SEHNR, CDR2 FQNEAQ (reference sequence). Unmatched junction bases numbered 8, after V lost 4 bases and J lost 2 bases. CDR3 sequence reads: CASSSRQGVTYEQYF. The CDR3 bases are TGTGCCAGCAGCTCCAGACAGGGAGTAACCTACGAGCAGTACTTC.

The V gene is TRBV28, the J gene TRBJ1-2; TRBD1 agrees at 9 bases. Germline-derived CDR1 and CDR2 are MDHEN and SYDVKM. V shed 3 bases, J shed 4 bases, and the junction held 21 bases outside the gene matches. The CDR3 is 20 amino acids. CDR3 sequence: CASSFPTLTGGSSRGYGYTF. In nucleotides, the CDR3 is TGTGCCAGCAGTTTCCCCACCCTGACAGGGGGAAGCTCCCGGGGCTATGGCTACACCTTC.

For the CDR3, the DNA is TGTGCCAGCAGCTTACCAATGGGCAGGGGGAGCAATGAGCAGTTCTTC. Translation gives CASSLPMGRGSNEQFF. This chain connects TRBV7-2 to TRBJ2-1; the match to TRBD1 covers 7 bases. V lost 2 bases, J lost 6 bases, and 10 bases stayed unmatched. Germline V CDR1 and CDR2: SGHTA, FQGNSA. The CDR3 loop spans 16 amino acids.

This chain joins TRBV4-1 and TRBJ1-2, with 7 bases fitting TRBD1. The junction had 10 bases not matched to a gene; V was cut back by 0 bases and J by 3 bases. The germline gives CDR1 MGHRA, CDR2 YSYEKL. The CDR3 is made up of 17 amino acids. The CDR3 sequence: CASSQDRGVGTDYGYTF. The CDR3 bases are TGCGCCAGCAGCCAAGATCGTGGGGTGGGGACAGACTATGGCTACACCTTC.

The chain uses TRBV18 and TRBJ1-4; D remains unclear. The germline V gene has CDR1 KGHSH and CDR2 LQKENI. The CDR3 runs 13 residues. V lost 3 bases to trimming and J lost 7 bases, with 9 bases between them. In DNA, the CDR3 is TGTGCCAGCTCACCCTCCCCAGGTGAAAAACTGTTTTTT. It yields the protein CASSPSPGEKLFF.

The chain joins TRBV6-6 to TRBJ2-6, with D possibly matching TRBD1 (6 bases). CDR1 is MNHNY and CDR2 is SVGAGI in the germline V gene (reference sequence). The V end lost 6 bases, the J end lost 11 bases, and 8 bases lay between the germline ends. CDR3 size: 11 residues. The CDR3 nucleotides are TGTGCCAGCAGAGAGGGGGACGTCCTGACTTTC. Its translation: CASREGDVLTF.